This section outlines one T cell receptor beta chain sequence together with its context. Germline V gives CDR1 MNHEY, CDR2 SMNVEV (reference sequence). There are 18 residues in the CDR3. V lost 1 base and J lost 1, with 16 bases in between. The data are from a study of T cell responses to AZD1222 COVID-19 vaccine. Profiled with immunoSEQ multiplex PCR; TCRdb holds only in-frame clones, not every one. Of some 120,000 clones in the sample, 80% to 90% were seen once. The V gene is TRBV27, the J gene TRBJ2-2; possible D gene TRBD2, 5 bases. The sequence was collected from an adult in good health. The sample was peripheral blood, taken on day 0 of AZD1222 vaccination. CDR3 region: CASSLFAGGSRNTGELFF. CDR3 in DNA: TGTGCCAGCAGTTTATTTGCGGGCGGGTCGAGGAACACCGGGGAGCTGTTTTTT.